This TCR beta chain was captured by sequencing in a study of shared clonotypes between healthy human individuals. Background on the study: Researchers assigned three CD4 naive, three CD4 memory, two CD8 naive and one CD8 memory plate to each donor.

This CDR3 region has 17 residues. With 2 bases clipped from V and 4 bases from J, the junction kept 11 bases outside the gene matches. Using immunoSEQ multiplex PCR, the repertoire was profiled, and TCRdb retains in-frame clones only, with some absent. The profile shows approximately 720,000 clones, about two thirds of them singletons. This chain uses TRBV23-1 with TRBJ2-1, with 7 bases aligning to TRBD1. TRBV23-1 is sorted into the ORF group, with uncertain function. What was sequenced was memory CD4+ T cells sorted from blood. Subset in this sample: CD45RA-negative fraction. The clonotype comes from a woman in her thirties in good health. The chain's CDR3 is CASSQKKTGTVYNEQFF. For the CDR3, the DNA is TGCGCCAGCAGTCAAAAGAAAACCGGGACAGTTTACAATGAGCAGTTCTTC.